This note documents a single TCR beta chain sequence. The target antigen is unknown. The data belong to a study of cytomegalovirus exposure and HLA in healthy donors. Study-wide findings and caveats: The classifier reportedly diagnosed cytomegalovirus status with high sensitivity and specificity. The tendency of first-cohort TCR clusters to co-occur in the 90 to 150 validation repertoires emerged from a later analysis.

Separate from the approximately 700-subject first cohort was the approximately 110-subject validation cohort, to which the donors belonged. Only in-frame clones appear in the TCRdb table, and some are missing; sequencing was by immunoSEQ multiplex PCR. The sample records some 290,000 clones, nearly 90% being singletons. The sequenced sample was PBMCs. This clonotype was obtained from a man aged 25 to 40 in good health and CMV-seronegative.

CDR3 loop: CASSQDATTWDGYTF. The CDR3, as DNA: TGTGCCAGCAGCCAGGATGCGACCACGTGGGATGGCTACACCTTC. V and J are TRBV7-9 and TRBJ1-2; D not certain. Germline V lookup: CDR1 SEHNR, CDR2 FQNEAQ (reference sequence). Deletions cut 5 bases from V and 6 bases from J, with 19 bases between. CDR3 length equals 15 residues.